This T cell receptor (beta chain) was observed in a study of blood T cell repertoires in COVID-19. TCRdb's copy holds only in-frame clones and misses some; the assay was immunoSEQ multiplex PCR. The sample holds 200,000 to 250,000 clones, approximately 90% seen once. The CDR3 is 13 amino acids. Per the germline V gene, CDR1 is MNHEY and CDR2 is SVGAGI. Trimming took 2 bases from V and 6 from J, leaving 10 bases between them. This clone was found once. The TCR originated in a woman between 45 and 60 years old with COVID-19, enrolled during active disease. This chain joins TRBV6-5 and TRBJ1-1; D is possibly TRBD1 (5 bases). The sequenced sample consisted of peripheral blood. CDR3 amino acids: CASSYIGGAEAFF. Here the CDR3 DNA reads TGTGCCAGCAGTTACATTGGAGGGGCTGAAGCTTTCTTT.